This T cell receptor (beta chain) comes out of a study of CD8 T cells in Susac syndrome. The CDR3 consists of 16 residues. Germline V gene sequence: CDR1 SGDLS, CDR2 YYNGEE. Trimming at V came to 0 bases and at J to 1 base, leaving 2 bases not matched to a gene. Reverse transcription of roughly 0.5 to 1 ug RNA was performed with random hexamers. The CDR3 of TCR beta was amplified by immunoSEQ multiplex PCR across 54 Vbeta and 13 Jbeta. TCRdb independently ran MiXCR on the immunoSEQ multiplex PCR reads; one entry per CDR3 protein. The repertoire holds about 90,000 distinct CDR3 sequences, with 90% to 95% as singletons. Healthy donors acted as controls, with matching for age and sex. TEMRA cells underwent FACS enrichment and CD8+ and CD4+ T cells underwent negative isolation.

The source material was CD8+ T cells from PBMCs. The TCR was taken from a human donor in good health. The J gene is TRBJ2-5, the V gene TRBV9; 11 bases line up with TRBD2. CDR3 residues: CASSVVGTSGQETQYF. CDR3 coding DNA: TGTGCCAGCAGCGTAGTGGGGACTAGCGGCCAAGAGACCCAGTACTTC. Filled out from reference TRBV9 and TRBJ2-5, the complete variable domain reads DSGVTQTPKHLITATGQRVTLRCSPRSGDLSVYWYQQSLDQGLQFLIQYYNGEERAKGNILERFSAQQFPDLHSELNLSSLELGDSALYFCASSVVGTSGQETQYFGPGTRLLVL.